These T cell receptor beta chains were read from a single sample in a study of cytomegalovirus exposure and HLA in healthy donors. Clones were sequenced by immunoSEQ multiplex PCR, and TCRdb holds only the in-frame ones, with some missing. The table shows some 150,000 clones, with roughly four fifths occurring only once. The sequenced sample was PBMCs. All receptors derive from a man under 40 in good health and CMV-seropositive. Both conserved end residues are part of each CDR3. Fields, in order: clone size, D gene, V gene, J gene, CDR3 DNA, CDR3 protein. D genes are given only for firm matches. Part of the rows lack a size; the others show once, few, many or a class for expanded clones.

clone size: -
D gene: TRBD2
V gene: TRBV9
J gene: TRBJ2-1
CDR3 DNA: TGTGCCAGCAGCGTAACGAGCGGGGGGGCCCATGAGCAGTTCTTC
CDR3 protein: CASSVTSGGAHEQFF

clone size: -
D gene: -
V gene: TRBV2
J gene: TRBJ2-1
CDR3 DNA: TGTGCCAGCTGGGACTTCAGCTCCTACAATGAGCAGTTCTTC
CDR3 protein: CASWDFSSYNEQFF

clone size: -
D gene: -
V gene: TRBV30
J gene: TRBJ1-1
CDR3 DNA: TGTGCCTGGAGTATCGGGGGGTCGGCTGAAGCTTTCTTT
CDR3 protein: CAWSIGGSAEAFF

clone size: -
D gene: TRBD2
V gene: TRBV18
J gene: TRBJ2-3
CDR3 DNA: TGTGCCAGCTCACCACCGCGCGGGGGGGACACAGATACGCAGTATTTT
CDR3 protein: CASSPPRGGDTDTQYF

clone size: -
D gene: -
V gene: TRBV19
J gene: TRBJ2-1
CDR3 DNA: TGTGCCAGTAGTCCCACAGTAGGTGGGGAGCAGTTCTTC
CDR3 protein: CASSPTVGGEQFF

clone size: -
D gene: TRBD2
V gene: TRBV27
J gene: TRBJ2-3
CDR3 DNA: TGTGCCAGCAGTAAGAGGGACTACTACTTAGATACGCAGTATTTT
CDR3 protein: CASSKRDYYLDTQYF

clone size: -
D gene: -
V gene: TRBV25-1
J gene: TRBJ2-5
CDR3 DNA: TGTGCCAGCAGTTCTGGGAGCCGCGGGACGGAAGAGACCCAGTACTTC
CDR3 protein: CASSSGSRGTEETQYF

clone size: -
D gene: TRBD1
V gene: TRBV28
J gene: TRBJ2-2
CDR3 DNA: TGTGCCAGCACCGGGACAGGGAACACCGGGGAGCTGTTTTTT
CDR3 protein: CASTGTGNTGELFF

clone size: -
D gene: TRBD2
V gene: TRBV7-6
J gene: TRBJ2-3
CDR3 DNA: TGTGCCAGCAGCCCGATATGGGACCTAGTGACTAGCGGGAGAATCACAGATACGCAGTATTTT
CDR3 protein: CASSPIWDLVTSGRITDTQYF

clone size: -
D gene: -
V gene: TRBV7-2
J gene: TRBJ2-2
CDR3 DNA: TGTGCCAGCACAACAGCCCAGGGGAACACCGGGGAGCTGTTTTTT
CDR3 protein: CASTTAQGNTGELFF

clone size: -
D gene: TRBD1
V gene: TRBV29-1
J gene: TRBJ1-4
CDR3 DNA: TGCAGCGCTCTCACTCGGGACAGGATGAAAAAACTGTTTTTT
CDR3 protein: CSALTRDRMKKLFF

clone size: -
D gene: -
V gene: TRBV2
J gene: TRBJ1-3
CDR3 DNA: TGTGCCAGCAGTGAATGGACGGGGAATGGAAACACCATATATTTT
CDR3 protein: CASSEWTGNGNTIYF

clone size: -
D gene: -
V gene: TRBV2
J gene: TRBJ1-1
CDR3 DNA: TGTGCCAGCAGACCCTCAGGGGTGACTGAAGCTTTCTTT
CDR3 protein: CASRPSGVTEAFF

clone size: -
D gene: TRBD2
V gene: TRBV9
J gene: TRBJ2-3
CDR3 DNA: TGTGCCAGCAGCCCTCTACCCCCCACTAGCGGGGGAGAAGGAGATACGCAGTATTTT
CDR3 protein: CASSPLPPTSGGEGDTQYF

clone size: -
D gene: TRBD1
V gene: TRBV9
J gene: TRBJ1-4
CDR3 DNA: TGTGCCAGCAGCGTACAGGGACAGGCTAATGAAAAACTGTTTTTT
CDR3 protein: CASSVQGQANEKLFF

clone size: -
D gene: TRBD2
V gene: TRBV9
J gene: TRBJ2-3
CDR3 DNA: TGTGCCAGCAGCACCCCTAGCGGGTCCTATACTAGCACAGATACGCAGTATTTT
CDR3 protein: CASSTPSGSYTSTDTQYF

clone size: -
D gene: TRBD1
V gene: TRBV2
J gene: TRBJ2-1
CDR3 DNA: TGTGCCAGCAGACGGGACAGGGGATACTACAATGAGCAGTTCTTC
CDR3 protein: CASRRDRGYYNEQFF

clone size: -
D gene: -
V gene: TRBV19
J gene: TRBJ1-2
CDR3 DNA: TGTGCCAGTAGTCCGACAGGCCCGTTATCCTATGGCTACACCTTC
CDR3 protein: CASSPTGPLSYGYTF

clone size: once
D gene: -
V gene: TRBV7-9
J gene: TRBJ2-3
CDR3 DNA: TGTGCCAGCAGCTTCGTACGACAGACTAGCACAGATACGCAGTATTTT
CDR3 protein: CASSFVRQTSTDTQYF

clone size: -
D gene: TRBD2
V gene: TRBV6-6
J gene: TRBJ2-1
CDR3 DNA: TGTGCCAGCAGTTCGGGGCTAGCGGGAGTGGCATATGAGCAGTTCTTC
CDR3 protein: CASSSGLAGVAYEQFF

clone size: once
D gene: TRBD1
V gene: TRBV18
J gene: TRBJ2-7
CDR3 DNA: TGTGCCAGCTCACCATTAGACAGGGTCAGCGAGCAGTACTTC
CDR3 protein: CASSPLDRVSEQYF

clone size: -
D gene: -
V gene: TRBV7-2
J gene: TRBJ1-2
CDR3 DNA: TGTGCCAGCAGCTTAGGGGCAGAGGGCTATGGCTACACCTTC
CDR3 protein: CASSLGAEGYGYTF

clone size: -
D gene: TRBD1
V gene: TRBV10-3
J gene: TRBJ1-6
CDR3 DNA: TGTGCCATCAGTGATTTTGGACAGGCCCCGCGATCCCTCCACTTT
CDR3 protein: CAISDFGQAPRSLHF

clone size: few
D gene: TRBD2
V gene: TRBV28
J gene: TRBJ2-7
CDR3 DNA: TGTGCCAGCAGCCGACTGGGACTAGCGGGCCCCGAGCAGTACTTC
CDR3 protein: CASSRLGLAGPEQYF

clone size: -
D gene: -
V gene: TRBV5-8
J gene: TRBJ1-1
CDR3 DNA: TGTGCCAGCAGCTTGGGGCCGTTCACTGAAGCTTTCTTT
CDR3 protein: CASSLGPFTEAFF

clone size: -
D gene: -
V gene: TRBV7-2
J gene: TRBJ1-3
CDR3 DNA: TGTGCCAGCAGCTTACTCCAGGGAATCTCTGGAAACACCATATATTTT
CDR3 protein: CASSLLQGISGNTIYF

clone size: -
D gene: -
V gene: TRBV28
J gene: TRBJ2-1
CDR3 DNA: TGTGCCAGCAGTTTGGGGCGGGGCCCTTACAATGAGCAGTTCTTC
CDR3 protein: CASSLGRGPYNEQFF

clone size: -
D gene: TRBD2
V gene: TRBV19
J gene: TRBJ2-7
CDR3 DNA: TGTGCCAGTAGTGACGGGACTAGCGACGAGCAGTACTTC
CDR3 protein: CASSDGTSDEQYF

clone size: -
D gene: TRBD1
V gene: TRBV5-1
J gene: TRBJ2-7
CDR3 DNA: TGCGCCAGCAGCGATATTACAGGGGTCTCCTACGAGCAGTACTTC
CDR3 protein: CASSDITGVSYEQYF

clone size: -
D gene: TRBD1
V gene: TRBV6-1
J gene: TRBJ1-5
CDR3 DNA: TGTGCCAGCAGTGTAGGGACAGGGGCTAGGCAGCCCCAGCATTTT
CDR3 protein: CASSVGTGARQPQHF

clone size: -
D gene: -
V gene: TRBV6-5
J gene: TRBJ1-2
CDR3 DNA: TGTGCCAGCAGTTATACGTGGCTGGAGGTACAGGGCGGCTACACCTTC
CDR3 protein: CASSYTWLEVQGGYTF

clone size: -
D gene: TRBD1
V gene: TRBV27
J gene: TRBJ2-7
CDR3 DNA: TGTGCCAGCAGTTCGCAGGGGGCGAGGGAGCAGTACTTC
CDR3 protein: CASSSQGAREQYF

clone size: -
D gene: TRBD2
V gene: TRBV28
J gene: TRBJ2-1
CDR3 DNA: TGTGCCAGCAGATATGGGCGTACTAGCGTCGATGAGCAGTTCTTC
CDR3 protein: CASRYGRTSVDEQFF

clone size: once
D gene: TRBD1
V gene: TRBV7-9
J gene: TRBJ1-3
CDR3 DNA: TGTGCCAGCAGAAGGGACAGGGAAGGAAACACCATATATTTT
CDR3 protein: CASRRDREGNTIYF

clone size: -
D gene: -
V gene: TRBV28
J gene: TRBJ1-2
CDR3 DNA: TGTGCCAGCAGTTTCGGGGGGCGCGAGCACTATGGCTACACCTTC
CDR3 protein: CASSFGGREHYGYTF

clone size: -
D gene: -
V gene: TRBV19
J gene: TRBJ1-1
CDR3 DNA: TGTGCCAGTAGTATATGGAGGGGAGGGAACACTGAAGCTTTCTTT
CDR3 protein: CASSIWRGGNTEAFF

clone size: -
D gene: -
V gene: TRBV28
J gene: TRBJ2-2
CDR3 DNA: TGTGCCAGCAGTTTCAGGCGGGAAGACACCGGGGAGCTGTTTTTT
CDR3 protein: CASSFRREDTGELFF

clone size: -
D gene: TRBD1
V gene: TRBV19
J gene: TRBJ1-5
CDR3 DNA: TGTGCCAGTAGTACGGACAGGGGGAAATATCAGCCCCAGCATTTT
CDR3 protein: CASSTDRGKYQPQHF

clone size: -
D gene: -
V gene: TRBV5-1
J gene: TRBJ2-1
CDR3 DNA: TGCGCCAGCAGGAGCGAGTACAATGAGCAGTTCTTC
CDR3 protein: CASRSEYNEQFF

clone size: -
D gene: TRBD2
V gene: TRBV6-5
J gene: TRBJ2-1
CDR3 DNA: TGTGCCAGCGGTAGAACTAGCGTGGCGAATGAGCAGTTCTTC
CDR3 protein: CASGRTSVANEQFF

clone size: -
D gene: -
V gene: TRBV28
J gene: TRBJ2-7
CDR3 DNA: TGTGCCAGCAGGGACACGACATCCGTGAGCGAGCAGTACTTC
CDR3 protein: CASRDTTSVSEQYF

clone size: once
D gene: -
V gene: TRBV30
J gene: TRBJ2-5
CDR3 DNA: TGTGCCTGGACCCAGGGTCAGACCCAGTACTTC
CDR3 protein: CAWTQGQTQYF